A single T cell receptor (beta chain) is shown here with its context. What it binds is unknown. Trimming left V 7 bases short and J 6 bases short, with 10 bases between. This CDR3 has 12 amino acids. Per germline, CDR1 SEHNR and CDR2 FQNEAQ (reference sequence). The data stem from a study of T cells after yellow fever vaccination. Study context: Any fraction with a low cell number was prepared using SMART-Seq v4 Ultra Low Input.

Broader study findings: It was a weaker secondary response, yet one that peaked faster, at day 5 versus 15. Clones that expanded after primary vaccination mostly reappeared after the booster (just under 98% CD4, 70% to 90% CD8). Clonotype sharing between CD4 and CD8 compartments was small.

From the 5' RACE reads, TCRdb called clonotypes with MiXCR, one entry per CDR3 protein. The repertoire has over 150,000 distinct CDR3 sequences, 5.5% to 7.5% of them found once; the top ten carry 2.9%. The chain links TRBV7-9 to TRBJ2-1, with D uncertain. Sequencing used CD4+ T cells sorted from PBMCs, obtained on the day of the first yellow fever vaccination. This clonotype was obtained from a young man who received the YFV17D yellow fever vaccine. CDR3 region: CASIRDGNEQFF. CDR3 sequence (DNA): TGTGCCAGCATCAGAGACGGCAATGAGCAGTTCTTC. The variable domain in full, with the rest retrieved from reference TRBV7-9 and TRBJ2-1, is DTGVSQNPRHKITKRGQNVTFRCDPISEHNRLYWYRQTLGQGPEFLTYFQNEAQLEKSRLLSDRFSAERPKGSFSTLEIQRTEQGDSAMYLCASIRDGNEQFFGPGTRLTVL.